These T cell receptor beta chains were read from a single sample in a study of CD8+CD57+ T cells in acquired aplastic anemia. TCRdb ran MiXCR on the reads and lists one entry per CDR3 protein. The table includes 33,000 or so distinct CDR3 sequences, roughly three quarters detected once. The sequencing sample was made of sorted CD4+, CD8+, or CD8+CD57+ T cells (not recorded which) from PBMCs. The receptors originated from a human donor in good health, serving as a control. Each CDR3 is given with its conserved first and last residue. The D gene is left open where the match is weak. Part of the rows lack a size; the others show once, few, many or a class for expanded clones.

CDR3aa	CDR3nt	v_gene	d_gene	abundance	j_gene
CAISESTPRDGYTF	TGTGCCATCAGTGAGTCGACTCCCAGGGATGGCTACACCTTC	TRBV10-3	.	.	TRBJ1-2
CASTLTLYSSGALRNQPQHF	TGTGCCAGCACCCTTACACTCTACAGTTCCGGGGCTCTAAGAAATCAGCCCCAGCATTTT	TRBV13	.	many	TRBJ1-5
CASSVSSDQPQHF	TGTGCCAGCAGTGTAAGTTCCGATCAGCCCCAGCATTTT	TRBV2	.	.	TRBJ1-5
CASRGPLGYEQYF	TGTGCCAGCCGAGGGCCCCTTGGGTACGAGCAGTACTTC	TRBV19	.	.	TRBJ2-7
CASSLIGIDEQFF	TGTGCCAGCAGCTTAATAGGGATCGATGAGCAGTTCTTC	TRBV9	.	.	TRBJ2-1
CASSGTGGTFGYTF	TGCGCCAGCAGTGGGACAGGGGGGACGTTCGGCTACACCTTC	TRBV10-2	TRBD1	.	TRBJ1-2
CASSRGEENYGYTF	TGCGCCAGCAGCAGAGGGGAGGAAAACTATGGCTACACCTTC	TRBV5-1	.	.	TRBJ1-2
CASSEDLVGDGYTF	TGTGCCAGCAGTGAAGACCTGGTAGGGGATGGCTACACCTTC	TRBV25-1	.	.	TRBJ1-2
CASSLADRGQKETQYF	TGTGCCAGCAGCTTAGCTGACAGGGGGCAAAAAGAGACCCAGTACTTC	TRBV7-9	TRBD1	medium-sized	TRBJ2-5
CASSAVAETQYF	TGTGCCAGCAGCGCAGTAGCAGAGACCCAGTACTTC	TRBV7-9	.	few	TRBJ2-5
CASSLPVGYEQYF	TGTGCCAGCAGCTTACCGGTGGGATACGAGCAGTACTTC	TRBV7-9	.	.	TRBJ2-7
CSARDAPLGGYEQYF	TGCAGTGCTAGAGATGCCCCTTTGGGAGGGTACGAGCAGTACTTC	TRBV20-1	TRBD2	few	TRBJ2-7
CASSWGLAGGHPTQFF	TGTGCCAGCAGCTGGGGACTAGCGGGGGGACACCCAACGCAGTTCTTC	TRBV11-2	TRBD2	few	TRBJ2-1
CASLGQGVVEQYF	TGTGCCAGCTTGGGACAGGGGGTGGTCGAGCAGTACTTC	TRBV25-1	TRBD1	.	TRBJ2-7
CASKRGPYEQYF	TGCGCCAGCAAGCGGGGGCCCTACGAGCAGTACTTC	TRBV10-2	TRBD2	once	TRBJ2-7
CAIGVERQGDSPLHF	TGTGCCATCGGTGTCGAGAGACAGGGGGATTCACCCCTCCACTTT	TRBV10-3	TRBD1	.	TRBJ1-6
CASRPGQTTYGYTF	TGTGCCAGCAGGCCGGGACAGACAACCTATGGCTACACCTTC	TRBV2	TRBD1	.	TRBJ1-2
CASSVQRTVGYTF	TGTGCCAGTAGTGTCCAACGGACAGTTGGCTACACCTTC	TRBV19	.	.	TRBJ1-2
CASSVNLGEQFF	TGTGCCAGTAGTGTCAACCTCGGGGAGCAGTTCTTC	TRBV19	.	.	TRBJ2-1
CASLQDTEAFF	TGTGCCAGCCTGCAGGACACTGAAGCTTTCTTT	TRBV7-7	.	.	TRBJ1-1
CASSFDTVNTEAFF	TGTGCCAGCAGCTTTGATACGGTAAACACTGAAGCTTTCTTT	TRBV7-2	.	medium-sized	TRBJ1-1
CASSFTLETQYF	TGTGCCAGCAGTTTTACCTTAGAGACCCAGTACTTC	TRBV7-2	.	.	TRBJ2-5
CASSGSGYGYTF	TGTGCCAGCAGCGGATCAGGCTATGGCTACACCTTC	TRBV9	.	once	TRBJ1-2
CASSVAGTGGETQYF	TGTGCCAGCAGCGTAGCTGGGACAGGAGGCGAGACCCAGTACTTC	TRBV3-1	TRBD1	.	TRBJ2-5
CSASRGRWEKLVF	TGCAGTGCTAGCAGGGGGCGATGGGAAAAACTGGTTTTT	TRBV20-1	TRBD1	.	TRBJ1-4
CSVETDRGVQETQYF	TGCAGCGTTGAGACGGACAGGGGAGTTCAAGAGACCCAGTACTTC	TRBV29-1	TRBD1	many	TRBJ2-5
CAISGLQSSGANVLTF	TGTGCCATCAGTGGGTTACAGAGCTCTGGGGCCAACGTCCTGACTTTC	TRBV10-3	.	.	TRBJ2-6
CARFDTGELFF	TGCGCCAGGTTCGACACCGGGGAGCTGTTTTTT	TRBV5-1	.	.	TRBJ2-2
CASRAGGETQYF	TGTGCCAGTAGGGCGGGGGGGGAGACCCAGTACTTC	TRBV19	TRBD2	.	TRBJ2-5
CASGTSETQYF	TGTGCCAGTGGGACTTCTGAGACCCAGTACTTC	TRBV19	.	.	TRBJ2-5
CASSEDRNTEAFF	TGTGCCAGCAGTGAAGACAGGAACACTGAAGCTTTCTTT	TRBV2	.	.	TRBJ1-1
CASSEGGTQPQHF	TGTGCCAGCAGTGAGGGAGGAACTCAGCCCCAGCATTTT	TRBV2	.	few	TRBJ1-5
CSARLSGDGNGYAF	TGCAGTGCTAGGTTATCGGGGGATGGGAATGGCTACGCCTTC	TRBV20-1	.	.	TRBJ1-2
CASSFVGSGIGYTF	TGTGCCAGCAGCTTCGTAGGAAGCGGTATAGGCTACACCTTC	TRBV5-8	.	.	TRBJ1-2
CSVEERRDSLTNYGYTF	TGCAGCGTTGAAGAGCGCCGGGACAGCCTAACTAACTATGGCTACACCTTC	TRBV29-1	TRBD1	.	TRBJ1-2
CAISEETAPTYEQYF	TGTGCCATCAGTGAGGAGACAGCGCCGACTTACGAGCAGTACTTC	TRBV10-3	.	.	TRBJ2-7
CASMGVEGDTQYF	TGTGCCAGCATGGGGGTAGAGGGAGATACGCAGTATTTT	TRBV2	.	few	TRBJ2-3
CASSPGMSFYEQYF	TGTGCCAGCTCACCAGGAATGAGTTTCTACGAGCAGTACTTC	TRBV6-2/TRBV6-3	.	.	TRBJ2-7
CASSELTLEAYNEQFF	TGTGCCAGCAGTGAATTGACCTTAGAGGCCTACAATGAGCAGTTCTTC	TRBV6-1	.	.	TRBJ2-1
CAIGQGRNQPQHF	TGTGCCATCGGACAGGGTCGCAATCAGCCCCAGCATTTT	TRBV19	TRBD1	.	TRBJ1-5
CASSPQGSRTEAFF	TGTGCCAGTAGTCCACAGGGTAGTAGAACTGAAGCTTTCTTT	TRBV19	.	.	TRBJ1-1